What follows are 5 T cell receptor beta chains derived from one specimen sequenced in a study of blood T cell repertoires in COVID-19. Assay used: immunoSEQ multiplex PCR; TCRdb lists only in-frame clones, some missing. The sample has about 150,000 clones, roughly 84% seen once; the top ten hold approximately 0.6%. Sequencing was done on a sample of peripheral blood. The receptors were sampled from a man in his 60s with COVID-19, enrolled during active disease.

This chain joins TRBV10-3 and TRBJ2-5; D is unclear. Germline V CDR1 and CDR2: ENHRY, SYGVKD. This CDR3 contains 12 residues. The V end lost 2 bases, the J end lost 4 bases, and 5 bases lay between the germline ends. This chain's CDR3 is CAISEGGETQYF. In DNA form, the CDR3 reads TGTGCCATCAGTGAGGGCGGAGAGACCCAGTACTTC.

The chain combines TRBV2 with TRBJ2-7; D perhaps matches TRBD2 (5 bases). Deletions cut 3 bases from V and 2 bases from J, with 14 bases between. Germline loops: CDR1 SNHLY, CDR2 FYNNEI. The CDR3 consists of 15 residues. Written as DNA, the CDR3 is TGTGCCAGCAGTGATATGAGGGCAAACACCTACGAGCAGTACTTC. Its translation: CASSDMRANTYEQYF.

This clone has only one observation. Here the CDR3 reads CAWSVGLAGGHEQFF. The CDR3, as DNA: TGTGCCTGGAGTGTGGGTTTAGCAGGGGGGCATGAGCAGTTCTTC. The gene calls are TRBV30 and TRBJ2-1; tentatively, D is TRBD1 (7 bases). The CDR3 runs 15 residues. Trimming left V 0 bases short and J 8 bases short, with 17 bases between. Germline values: CDR1 GTSNPN, CDR2 SVGIG (reference sequence).

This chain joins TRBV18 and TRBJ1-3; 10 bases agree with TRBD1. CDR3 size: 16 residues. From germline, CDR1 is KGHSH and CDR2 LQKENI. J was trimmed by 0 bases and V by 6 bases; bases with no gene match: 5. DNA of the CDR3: TGTGCCAGCTCTCCGGGACAGGGGTTCTCTGGAAACACCATATATTTT. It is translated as CASSPGQGFSGNTIYF.

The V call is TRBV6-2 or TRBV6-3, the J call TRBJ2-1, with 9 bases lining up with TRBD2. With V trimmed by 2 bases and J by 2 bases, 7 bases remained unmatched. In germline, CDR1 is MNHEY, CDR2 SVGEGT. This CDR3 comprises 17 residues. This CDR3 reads CASSYRGTSSPYNEQFF. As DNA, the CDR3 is TGTGCCAGCAGTTACCGTGGGACTAGCTCTCCCTACAATGAGCAGTTCTTC.